Listed here is a single TCR beta chain. Its target is not known. From germline, CDR1 is LNHDA and CDR2 SQIVND (reference sequence). This CDR3 is 13 amino acids long. Trimming cost V 3 bases and J 4 bases, with 8 bases left between them. This sample is drawn from a study of T cell responses to AZD1222 COVID-19 vaccine. General study results and limits: Spike was spanned by vaccine-associated CD4 TCRs, which were dominant at 160-218 and 743-854.

Sequencing was performed with immunoSEQ multiplex PCR; in TCRdb, only in-frame clones are kept and a portion is missing. The data contain some 130,000 clones, about nine tenths of them seen just once; the ten biggest clones take up about 1.1%. The material was peripheral blood, obtained 28 days after the second AZD1222 dose. The clonotype was recovered from an adult who received the AZD1222 COVID-19 vaccine. This chain connects TRBV19 to TRBJ2-3; D ambiguous. Here the CDR3 reads CASSMISPDTQYF. The CDR3 DNA is TGTGCCAGTAGTATGATTAGCCCAGATACGCAGTATTTT.